This T cell receptor (beta chain) was observed in a study of cytomegalovirus exposure and HLA in healthy donors. Notes on the study in general: V- and J-gene trimming of TCR beta was linked (in a later analysis) to a missense DCLRE1C variant. Reports indicated that the classifier achieved high specificity and sensitivity in diagnosing cytomegalovirus status. Available immune exposure information covered CMV serostatus only. Later analysis found that TCR beta chains associated with HLA were more clonally expanded than other, equally common chains.

Trimming left V 2 bases short and J 4 bases short, with 12 bases between. Germline CDR1 reads SGHDN; CDR2 reads FVKESK. This CDR3 comprises 16 residues. This clone was seen a few times. The antigen is undetermined. The PCR used 60 Vbeta and 13 Jbeta primers. Sequencing used immunoSEQ multiplex PCR; TCRdb keeps in-frame clones, though not all of them. The sample records about 190,000 clones, roughly 13% being singletons. The chain joins TRBV14 to TRBJ1-6; weak D call: TRBD1 (6 bases). The TCR originated in a man aged 50 or older in good health and CMV-seropositive. The sequencing sample was made of PBMCs. CDR3 coding DNA: TGTGCCAGCAGCCAAAAGGAGCAGGGGTATAATTCACCCCTCCACTTT. Its protein is CASSQKEQGYNSPLHF. Combining the CDR3 with reference TRBV14 and TRBJ1-6 gives the whole variable domain EAGVTQFPSHSVIEKGQTVTLRCDPISGHDNLYWYRRVMGKEIKFLLHFVKESKQDESGMPNNRFLAERTGGTYSTLKVQPAELEDSGVYFCASSQKEQGYNSPLHFGNGTRLTVT.